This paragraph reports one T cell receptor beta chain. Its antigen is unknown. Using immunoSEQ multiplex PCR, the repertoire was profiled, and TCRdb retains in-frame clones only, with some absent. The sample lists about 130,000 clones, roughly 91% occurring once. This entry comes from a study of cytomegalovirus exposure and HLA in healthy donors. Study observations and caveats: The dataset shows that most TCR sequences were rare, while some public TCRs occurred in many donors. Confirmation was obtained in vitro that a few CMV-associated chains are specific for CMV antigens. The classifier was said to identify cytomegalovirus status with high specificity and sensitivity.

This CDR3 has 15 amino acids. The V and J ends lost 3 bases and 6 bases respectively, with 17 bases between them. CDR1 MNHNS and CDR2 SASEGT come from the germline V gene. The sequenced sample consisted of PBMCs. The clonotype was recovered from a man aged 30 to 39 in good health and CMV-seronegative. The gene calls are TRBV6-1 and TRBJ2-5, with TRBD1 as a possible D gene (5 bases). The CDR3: CASSEGPSSVQTQYF. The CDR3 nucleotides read TGTGCCAGCAGTGAGGGGCCCAGTTCGGTTCAGACCCAGTACTTC.